These 27 T cell receptor beta chains were all obtained from the same sample, sequenced in a study of glioma-infiltrating T cells after dendritic cell vaccination. Method: immunoSEQ multiplex PCR; TCRdb's copy keeps in-frame clones and lacks some. The sample shows approximately 67,000 clones, under 90% of them seen only once. The specimen was blood, collected before dendritic cell vaccination. The receptors stem from a human donor with glioblastoma.

The chain recombines TRBV5-1 with TRBJ1-1; D unclear. CDR1 and CDR2 (germline): SGHRS, YFSETQ. The CDR3 length is 14 residues. V was cut by 0 bases and J by 1 base, with 7 bases left in between. This chain's CDR3 is CASSLVTPNTEAFF. CDR3 coding DNA: TGCGCCAGCAGCTTGGTTACACCGAACACTGAAGCTTTCTTT.

This sequence joins TRBV13 and TRBJ1-1, with D perhaps TRBD1 (5 bases). V lost 5 bases, J lost 6 bases, and 10 bases lay in between. Per germline, CDR1 PRHDT and CDR2 FYEKMQ (reference sequence). CDR3 length equals 12 residues. This chain's CDR3 is CASSQGIPEAFF. CDR3 nucleotides: TGTGCCAGCAGCCAGGGTATACCTGAAGCTTTCTTT.

This clone was detected once. The V call is TRBV4-3, the J call TRBJ2-6; D not resolved. V lost 0 bases and J lost 0, with 6 bases in between. CDR1 LGHNA and CDR2 YSLEER come from the germline V gene. The CDR3 loop spans 16 amino acids. This CDR3 is CASSQDRSSGANVLTF. Written as DNA, the CDR3 is TGCGCCAGCAGCCAAGATCGGAGCTCTGGGGCCAACGTCCTGACTTTC.

V usage is TRBV5-6 and J usage is TRBJ1-5; 8 bases fit TRBD1. V lost 3 bases and J lost 4; bases outside the gene matches: 6. CDR3 size: 15 residues. CDR1 SGHDT and CDR2 YYEEEE come from the germline V gene. The CDR3 DNA is TGTGCCAGCAGCTCTCGGGACAGGATTAATCAGCCCCAGCATTTT. It is translated as CASSSRDRINQPQHF.

This chain joins TRBV6-5 and TRBJ2-5; perhaps TRBD1 as D (6 bases). Trimming shortened V by 5 bases and J by 8 bases, and 15 bases separated the two germline ends. In germline, CDR1 is MNHEY, CDR2 SVGAGI. This CDR3 has 13 residues. The DNA of the CDR3 is TGTGCCAGCAGTACTCAGTCAGGGGCCACCCAGTACTTC. Translating it yields CASSTQSGATQYF.

This CDR3 is CSVQPGVNYGYTF. The CDR3 region has the DNA TGCAGCGTCCAACCGGGGGTTAACTATGGCTACACCTTC. The rearrangement links TRBV29-1 to TRBJ1-2; weak D call: TRBD1 (5 bases). There are 13 residues in the CDR3. The germline CDR1 and CDR2 sequences are SQVTM and ANQGSEA. Deletions cut 6 bases from V and 1 base from J, with 12 bases between.

This chain joins TRBV6-5 and TRBJ1-4; TRBD1 agrees at 7 bases. This CDR3 has 15 amino acids. Trimming at V came to 0 bases and at J to 4 bases, leaving 2 bases not matched to a gene. Germline V gene data show CDR1 as MNHEY and CDR2 as SVGAGI. The CDR3 protein is CASSYSWDSNEKLFF. CDR3 nucleotides: TGTGCCAGCAGTTACTCGTGGGACAGTAATGAAAAACTGTTTTTT.

The gene calls are TRBV11-2 and TRBJ2-7; no clear D gene. The V gene's germline CDR1 is SGHAT and CDR2 FQNNGV. The germline V and J ends were trimmed by 2 bases and 1 base, with 6 bases remaining between them. The CDR3 length is 13 residues. The CDR3 nucleotides read TGTGCCAGCAGCTTACCGGTATCCTACGAGCAGTACTTC. Amino acids: CASSLPVSYEQYF.

This rearrangement joins TRBV27 to TRBJ2-3; D gene unclear. Trimming pared 4 bases from V and 4 bases from J, leaving 12 bases between. The CDR3 runs 14 residues. CDR1 MNHEY and CDR2 SMNVEV come from the germline V gene (reference sequence). The CDR3 DNA sequence: TGTGCCAGCAGTTCTTTCCTATCTCCAGATACGCAGTATTTT. Residues: CASSSFLSPDTQYF.

This clone was detected only once. This rearrangement joins TRBV5-1 to TRBJ2-2; D may be TRBD1 (5 bases). V was cut by 0 bases and J by 6 bases, with 12 bases left in between. This CDR3 is built from 15 residues. Looked up from germline, CDR1 is SGHRS and CDR2 is YFSETQ. In nucleotides, the CDR3 is TGCGCCAGCAGCTTGGCCTTAGGGGAAGCCGGGGAGCTGTTTTTT. As protein: CASSLALGEAGELFF.

J is TRBJ1-3 and V is TRBV21-1; the table's TRBD1 call for D was not verified on the DNA. TRBV21-1 represents a pseudogene. This CDR3 has 15 amino acids. The CDR3: CASSGDWQFRNTIYF. In DNA form, the CDR3 reads TGTGCCAGCAGCGGTGATTGGCAGTTTCGAAACACCATATATTTT.

This rearrangement joins TRBV5-1 to TRBJ1-1, with a tentative D call TRBD1 (6 bases). Germline V gene data show CDR1 as SGHRS and CDR2 as YFSETQ. This CDR3 is 15 amino acids long. Trimming shortened V by 0 bases and J by 1 base, and 10 bases separated the two germline ends. Here the CDR3 reads CASSLAEQGNTEAFF. The CDR3 nucleotides are TGCGCCAGCAGCTTGGCCGAACAGGGGAACACTGAAGCTTTCTTT.

The chain couples TRBV19 to TRBJ1-5, with 10 bases that match TRBD1. The V segment lost 2 bases and the J segment 6 bases; nucleotides outside the gene matches: 4. CDR1 and CDR2 from the germline V gene are LNHDA and SQIVND (reference sequence). The CDR3 contains 15 residues. The DNA for the CDR3 is TGTGCCAGTAGTATAAGGACAGGGGGTGGTCAGCCCCAGCATTTT. Translated: CASSIRTGGGQPQHF.

The rearrangement joins TRBV5-1 to TRBJ2-7, with 7 bases fitting TRBD2. With 3 bases clipped from V and 2 bases from J, the junction kept 14 bases outside the gene matches. This CDR3 has 17 amino acids. The germline V gene has CDR1 SGHRS and CDR2 YFSETQ. The CDR3 spells CASSSPPLERGTYEQYF. As DNA, the CDR3 is TGCGCCAGCAGCTCCCCCCCCCTCGAGCGGGGCACCTACGAGCAGTACTTC.

This sequence joins TRBV10-1 and TRBJ1-2; D is uncertain. CDR3 length: 12 residues. From germline, CDR1 is WNHNN and CDR2 SYGVQD (reference sequence). V was trimmed by 7 bases and J by 5 bases, leaving 11 bases between them. The CDR3: CASNTQIYGYTF. The CDR3 nucleotides read TGCGCCAGCAACACCCAGATTTATGGCTACACCTTC.

The chain employs TRBV9 and TRBJ1-2; 7 nucleotides align to TRBD1. The length of the CDR3 is 15 residues. The junction had 10 bases not matched to a gene; V was cut back by 0 bases and J by 8 bases. Germline values: CDR1 SGDLS, CDR2 YYNGEE. The CDR3 sequence is CASSVDLAQGQGYTF. DNA of the CDR3: TGTGCCAGCAGCGTAGATCTTGCACAGGGACAGGGCTACACCTTC.

V usage is TRBV7-9 and J usage is TRBJ2-1; the match to TRBD1 covers 9 bases. The CDR3 is made up of 16 amino acids. Trimming removed 5 bases from V and 8 bases from J; junction bases left unmatched: 13. CDR1 and CDR2 from the germline V gene are SEHNR and FQNEAQ (reference sequence). The CDR3 sequence is CASSPTGGGFEDEQFF. CDR3 coding DNA: TGTGCCAGCAGCCCGACAGGGGGGGGCTTCGAGGATGAGCAGTTCTTC. Using reference TRBV7-9 and TRBJ2-1 for the parts outside the CDR3, the full variable domain is DTGVSQNPRHKITKRGQNVTFRCDPISEHNRLYWYRQTLGQGPEFLTYFQNEAQLEKSRLLSDRFSAERPKGSFSTLEIQRTEQGDSAMYLCASSPTGGGFEDEQFFGPGTRLTVL.

The CDR3 spells CASSLGQGAFNEQFF. The CDR3 bases are TGCGCCAGCAGCTTGGGTCAGGGGGCCTTCAATGAGCAGTTCTTC. The J gene is TRBJ2-1, the V gene TRBV5-1; 8 bases are a match to TRBD1. With V trimmed by 0 bases and J by 6 bases, 5 bases remained unmatched. The germline V gene has CDR1 SGHRS and CDR2 YFSETQ. The CDR3 totals 15 residues.

The chain carries TRBV13 and TRBJ2-1, with D possibly being TRBD1 (6 bases). V was clipped by 5 bases and J by 7 bases, with 15 bases between them. The CDR3 runs to 14 residues. Germline CDR1 PRHDT, CDR2 FYEKMQ (reference sequence). The CDR3 sequence: CASSGGRGWNEQFF. The CDR3 DNA sequence: TGTGCCAGCAGCGGGGGCAGGGGATGGAATGAGCAGTTCTTC.

CDR3 sequence: CAWNADRVSGYTF. Written as DNA, the CDR3 is TGTGCCTGGAACGCCGACAGGGTGTCTGGCTACACCTTC. The V and J genes are TRBV30 and TRBJ1-2, with 7 bases that match TRBD1. The ends lost 4 bases at V and 7 bases at J; junction bases unmatched: 9. The CDR3 sequence is 13 residues long. The germline CDR1 and CDR2 sequences are GTSNPN and SVGIG (reference sequence).

The chain employs TRBV6-5 and TRBJ2-3; TRBD2 might be the D (6 bases). Germline CDR1 and CDR2: MNHEY and SVGAGI. V lost 0 bases and J 0 bases, leaving 10 bases between the germline ends. The CDR3 is made up of 16 amino acids. The CDR3 nucleotides read TGTGCCAGCAGTTACTCGACTAGTCTTAGCACAGATACGCAGTATTTT. Amino acid sequence: CASSYSTSLSTDTQYF.

The rearrangement links TRBV5-6 to TRBJ2-5, with 7 positions matching TRBD1. V shed 0 bases, J shed 6 bases, and the junction held 5 bases outside the gene matches. There are 14 residues in the CDR3. Germline V gives CDR1 SGHDT, CDR2 YYEEEE. CDR3 region: CASSLGDREKTQYF. The CDR3 DNA reads TGTGCCAGCAGCTTGGGCGACAGGGAAAAGACCCAGTACTTC.

The V call is TRBV6-1, the J call TRBJ1-2, with 10 bases aligning to TRBD1. The CDR3 is 13 amino acids. V lost 5 bases and J lost 7; bases outside the gene matches: 4. Germline V gene lookup returns CDR1 MNHNS and CDR2 SASEGT. CDR3 nucleotide sequence: TGTGCCAGCAGTCAAAGGACAGGGGGTGGCTACACCTTC. Its translation is CASSQRTGGGYTF.

V is TRBV7-2 and J is TRBJ1-5, with 9 positions matching TRBD1. CDR1 is SGHTA and CDR2 is FQGNSA in the germline V gene. V dropped 5 bases and J dropped 7; count of bases not matched to a gene: 9. The CDR3 runs to 15 residues. The chain's CDR3 is CASSLYRDRVQPQHF. DNA for the CDR3: TGTGCCAGCAGCCTATACCGGGACAGGGTACAGCCCCAGCATTTT.

The chain is built from TRBV5-6 and TRBJ2-3; the match to TRBD2 covers 10 bases. CDR1 and CDR2 from the germline V gene are SGHDT and YYEEEE. Trimming removed 4 bases from V and 4 bases from J; junction bases left unmatched: 9. This CDR3 is built from 16 residues. The CDR3 is CASSKTGLAKADTQYF. The CDR3 DNA reads TGTGCCAGCAGCAAAACGGGACTAGCGAAGGCAGATACGCAGTATTTT.

The chain has TRBV29-1 and TRBJ1-1; possible D gene TRBD1, 6 bases. This CDR3 spans 14 amino acids. CDR1 and CDR2 from the germline V gene are SQVTM and ANQGSEA. The V gene lost 1 base and the J gene lost 1 base, with 10 bases spanning the gap. The CDR3 coding sequence is TGCAGCGTTGAAGTGGCAGGGGCGAACACTGAAGCTTTCTTT. It translates to CSVEVAGANTEAFF. Filled out from reference TRBV29-1 and TRBJ1-1, the complete variable domain reads SAVISQKPSRDICQRGTSLTIQCQVDSQVTMMFWYRQQPGQSLTLIATANQGSEATYESGFVIDKFPISRPNLTFSTLTVSNMSPEDSSIYLCSVEVAGANTEAFFGQGTRLTVV.

This clone was seen a handful of times. The chain recombines TRBV5-4 with TRBJ2-3, with D possibly matching TRBD1 (6 bases). The CDR3 contains 13 residues. Per germline, CDR1 SGHNT and CDR2 YYREEE (reference sequence). The ends were cut back, 2 bases at V and 3 bases at J, with 7 bases in the middle. CDR3 residues: CASSLQGTDTQYF. DNA of the CDR3: TGTGCCAGCAGCTTACAGGGAACAGATACGCAGTATTTT.